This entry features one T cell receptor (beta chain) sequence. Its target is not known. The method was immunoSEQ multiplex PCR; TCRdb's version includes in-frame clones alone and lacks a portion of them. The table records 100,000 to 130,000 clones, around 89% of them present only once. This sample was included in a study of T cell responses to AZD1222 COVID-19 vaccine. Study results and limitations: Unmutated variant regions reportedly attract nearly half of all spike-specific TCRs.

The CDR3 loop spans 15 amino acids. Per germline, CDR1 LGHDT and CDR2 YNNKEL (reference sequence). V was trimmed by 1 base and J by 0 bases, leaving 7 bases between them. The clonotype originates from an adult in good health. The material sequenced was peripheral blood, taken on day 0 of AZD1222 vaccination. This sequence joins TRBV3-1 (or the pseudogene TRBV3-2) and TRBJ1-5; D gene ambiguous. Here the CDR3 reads CASSQVPHSNQPQHF. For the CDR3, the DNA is TGTGCCAGCAGCCAAGTCCCGCATAGCAATCAGCCCCAGCATTTT.